The following is a T cell receptor (beta chain) sequence with its context. A single base separates this from a much larger clone, so it may be a read error. The CDR3 carries no conserved terminal phenylalanine or tryptophan, so it likely arises from a read error. No cell sorting was done before RNA was extracted from the tissue. The library came from three nested PCR rounds adapted from ARM-PCR protocols. TCRdb re-called the multiplex PCR reads through MiXCR, storing one row per CDR3 protein. The data contain about 70,000 distinct CDR3 sequences, around 78% of them singletons. The record originates from a study of tumor and adjacent non-tumor tissue in lung cancer. The CDR3 contains 12 residues.

Sequencing was carried out using lung tumor tissue. J is TRBJ1-3 and V is TRBV6-7, with D unclear. TRBV6-7 is an open reading frame, and its role is uncertain. The receptor was isolated from a man aged 55 to 69 with non-small cell lung cancer. The CDR3 coding sequence is TGTGTCAGCAGACTGAGCCGGAACACCATATATCTT. Its protein product is CVSRLSRNTIYL.